The 9 T cell receptor beta chains below were found in one sample sequenced in a study of T cells in Graves' hyperthyroidism and ophthalmopathy. Amplified TCR beta CDR3 regions came from RNA transcripts. HTBI primers were employed in a first-round RT-PCR of the TCR CDR3. TCRdb itself ran the multiplex PCR reads through MiXCR, one entry per CDR3 protein. The sample lists 650,000 to 850,000 distinct CDR3 sequences, about 19% occurring once. Sequences were obtained from blood. The receptors originated from a woman aged 50 to 65 with Graves' hyperthyroidism that later progressed to Graves' ophthalmopathy.

This clonotype has only a few counts. The CDR3 DNA sequence: TGCAGTTCGGGACAGGGGGGGAACACTGAAGCTTTCTTT. This translates into CSSGQGGNTEAFF. The chain employs TRBV20-1 and TRBJ1-1; 11 nucleotides match TRBD1. Germline V CDR1 and CDR2: DFQATT, SNEGSKA (reference sequence). The CDR3 has 13 residues. Trimming at V came to 8 bases and at J to 1 base, leaving 3 bases not matched to a gene.

V gene TRBV13 combines with J gene TRBJ1-1; D unresolved. From germline, CDR1 is PRHDT and CDR2 FYEKMQ (reference sequence). V was trimmed by 5 bases and J by 4 bases, leaving 8 bases between them. The CDR3 has 12 residues. This chain's CDR3 is CASSLKRTEAFF. In DNA form, the CDR3 reads TGTGCCAGCAGCCTCAAGCGCACTGAAGCTTTCTTT.

This clonotype was detected only once. This rearrangement joins TRBV12-3 or TRBV12-4 to TRBJ1-2; tentative D call: TRBD1 (5 bases). V lost 1 base, J lost 7 bases, and 22 bases lay in between. The CDR3 has 17 amino acids. The CDR3 bases are TGTGCCAGCAGTTTAGACGACCTCCTAGGGGCCGCGGGTGGCTACACCTTC. Protein product: CASSLDDLLGAAGGYTF.

The rearrangement links TRBV6-5 to TRBJ2-3; D not certain. Trimming left V 0 bases short and J 4 bases short, with 5 bases between. This CDR3 is 13 amino acids long. Germline-derived CDR1 and CDR2 are MNHEY and SVGAGI. The CDR3 sequence: CASSYSISDTQYF. The DNA for the CDR3 is TGTGCCAGCAGTTACTCGATCTCAGATACGCAGTATTTT.

This clonotype has a handful of counts. The J gene is TRBJ2-5, the V gene TRBV3-1, with no clear D. This CDR3 has 12 residues. Trimming left V 2 bases short and J 5 bases short, with 6 bases between. From germline, CDR1 is LGHDT and CDR2 YNNKEL (reference sequence). The CDR3 sequence: CASSQMDETQYF. CDR3 nucleotide sequence: TGTGCCAGCAGCCAAATGGATGAGACCCAGTACTTC.

This clonotype was counted at least ten times. V usage is TRBV12-5 and J usage is TRBJ2-1; D is perhaps TRBD1 or TRBD2 (5 bases each). The germline V gene encodes CDR1 LGHNT and CDR2 FRNRAP. This CDR3 region has 15 residues. The V end was cut by 5 bases, the J end by 5 bases, with 16 bases between. The CDR3 loop is CASGPKGTVDNEQFF. The CDR3 nucleotides read TGTGCTAGTGGTCCTAAAGGGACGGTGGACAATGAGCAGTTCTTC.

In its sample, this clonotype was seen a few times. The chain joins TRBV18 to TRBJ2-2; 9 bases map to TRBD1. Germline trimming cut 1 base from V and 3 bases from J; bases unmatched to any gene: 6. Germline V gene lookup returns CDR1 KGHSH and CDR2 LQKENI. The CDR3 is made up of 17 amino acids. CDR3 in amino acids: CASSPLAGTGHTGELFF. DNA of the CDR3: TGTGCCAGCTCACCACTAGCCGGGACAGGGCACACCGGGGAGCTGTTTTTT.

The sample holds a few counts of this clonotype. CDR3 loop: CASSAPGAGGLAKNIQYF. The CDR3 DNA reads TGTGCCAGCAGCGCTCCCGGGGCAGGGGGGCTAGCCAAAAACATTCAGTACTTC. V is TRBV11-2 and J is TRBJ2-4; D is possibly TRBD1 (7 bases). Looked up from germline, CDR1 is SGHAT and CDR2 is FQNNGV. The CDR3 has 18 residues. Deletions cut 5 bases from V and 0 bases from J, with 20 bases between. The full variable domain, its missing parts supplied by reference TRBV11-2 and TRBJ2-4, is EAGVAQSPRYKIIEKRQSVAFWCNPISGHATLYWYQQILGQGPKLLIQFQNNGVVDDSQLPKDRFSAERLKGVDSTLKIQPAKLEDSAVYLCASSAPGAGGLAKNIQYFGAGTRLSVL.

The rearrangement links TRBV27 to TRBJ2-2; D unclear. CDR3 length: 13 amino acids. Germline-derived CDR1 and CDR2 are MNHEY and SMNVEV (reference sequence). V lost 5 bases and J 5 bases, leaving 9 bases between the germline ends. The DNA of the CDR3 is TGTGCCAGCAGTGATCATGGTACCGGGGAGCTGTTTTTT. Residues: CASSDHGTGELFF.